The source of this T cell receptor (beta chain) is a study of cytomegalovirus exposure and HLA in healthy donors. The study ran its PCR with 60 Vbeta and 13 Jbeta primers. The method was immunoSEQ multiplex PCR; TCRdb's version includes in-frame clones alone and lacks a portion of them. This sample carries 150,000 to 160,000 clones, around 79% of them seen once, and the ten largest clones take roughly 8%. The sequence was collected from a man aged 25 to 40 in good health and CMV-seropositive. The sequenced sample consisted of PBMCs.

CDR3 protein: CASSSQAGGSNQPQHF. The CDR3 DNA follows: TGTGCCAGCAGTTCCCAGGCGGGGGGTAGCAATCAGCCCCAGCATTTT. The V gene is TRBV6-5, the J gene TRBJ1-5, with D tentatively TRBD1 (5 bases). In germline, CDR1 is MNHEY, CDR2 SVGAGI. The germline V and J ends were trimmed by 4 bases and 0 bases, with 13 bases remaining between them. The CDR3 loop spans 16 amino acids.